The T cell receptor (beta chain) described here comes from a study of T cell changes during pregnancy in multiple sclerosis. CDR3 length: 15 residues. After removal of 4 bases from V and 0 bases from J, the junction contained 4 bases not matched to a gene. Germline assignment: CDR1 SGHDT and CDR2 YYEEEE. This clone was seen once. Method: immunoSEQ multiplex PCR; TCRdb's copy keeps in-frame clones and lacks some. The sample yields about 77,000 clones, about nine tenths seen once. This sample comprised peripheral blood, obtained before pregnancy. J is TRBJ2-7 and V is TRBV5-6; 10 bases are shared with TRBD1. This clonotype was obtained from a female donor with multiple sclerosis, enrolled in a pregnancy study. CDR3 coding DNA: TGTGCCAGCAGCGCAGGGACAGGGGCCTCCTACGAGCAGTACTTC. Amino acid sequence: CASSAGTGASYEQYF.